This passage covers 31 T cell receptor beta chains from one sample sequenced in a study of blood T cell repertoires in COVID-19. Assay: immunoSEQ multiplex PCR; the TCRdb copy retains only in-frame clones and omits some. The sample records just over 300,000 clones, approximately 91% being singletons. The sequenced sample consisted of PBMCs or T cells enriched from blood (not recorded which). The receptors here all came from a woman aged 40 to 50 who had recovered from COVID-19.

This rearrangement joins TRBV4-1 to TRBJ2-7; TRBD1 matches 12 bases. The germline V gene encodes CDR1 MGHRA and CDR2 YSYEKL. After removal of 0 bases from V and 1 base from J, the junction contained 7 bases not matched to a gene. This CDR3 is built from 18 residues. DNA of the CDR3: TGCGCCAGCAGCCAAGACCGGGACAGGGGGCTGGGTTCCTACGAGCAGTACTTC. Its translation is CASSQDRDRGLGSYEQYF.

A few counts support this clone. This rearrangement joins TRBV10-3 to TRBJ2-1, with a weak D call TRBD2 (7 bases). CDR3 length equals 14 residues. CDR1 and CDR2 from the germline V gene are ENHRY and SYGVKD. The V end was cut by 6 bases, the J end by 8 bases, with 17 bases between. CDR3 in DNA: TGTGCCATCAGGGGGGGGCAGTTCTCCGATGAGCAGTTCTTC. It yields the protein CAIRGGQFSDEQFF.

The V gene is TRBV7-8, the J gene TRBJ1-5; D uncertain. The CDR3 runs 13 residues. V gave up 5 bases and J gave up 0 bases, with 5 bases separating them. From germline, CDR1 is SGHVS and CDR2 FQNEAQ. CDR3 sequence reads: CASSRYSNQPQHF. The CDR3 DNA follows: TGTGCCAGCAGCCGATATAGCAATCAGCCCCAGCATTTT.

This rearrangement joins TRBV11-2 to TRBJ2-5; unclear D gene. V dropped 1 base and J dropped 1 base, with 4 bases sitting between them. The CDR3 is 13 amino acids. The germline V gene encodes CDR1 SGHAT and CDR2 FQNNGV. This CDR3 is CASSLGSQETQYF. The CDR3 DNA follows: TGTGCCAGCAGCTTAGGCAGCCAAGAGACCCAGTACTTC.

The chain has TRBV6-5 and TRBJ2-1; 8 bases map to TRBD1. Germline CDR1 and CDR2: MNHEY and SVGAGI. V dropped 6 bases and J dropped 5; count of bases not matched to a gene: 9. The CDR3 is made up of 15 amino acids. The CDR3, as DNA: TGTGCCAGCAGCAGACAGGGGTTAATACACAATGAGCAGTTCTTC. This encodes CASSRQGLIHNEQFF.

J is TRBJ2-7 and V is TRBV7-6, with 7 positions matching TRBD1. The V gene's germline CDR1 is SGHVS and CDR2 FNYEAQ. CDR3 length: 14 amino acids. The V and J ends lost 5 bases and 3 bases, in that order; junction bases with no gene match: 7. Here the CDR3 reads CASSLRTGDYEQYF. Written as DNA, the CDR3 is TGTGCCAGCAGCCTTAGGACAGGCGACTACGAGCAGTACTTC. The full variable domain, completed using reference TRBV7-6 and TRBJ2-7, is GAGVSQSPRYKVTKRGQDVALRCDPISGHVSLYWYRQALGQGPEFLTYFNYEAQQDKSGLPNDRFSAERPEGSISTLTIQRTEQRDSAMYRCASSLRTGDYEQYFGPGTRLTVT.

The chain combines TRBV18 with TRBJ2-5; D is perhaps TRBD2 (5 bases). The V end was cut by 6 bases, the J end by 1 base, with 12 bases between. This CDR3 contains 14 residues. Germline CDR1 KGHSH, CDR2 LQKENI. CDR3 loop: CASSPTSLQETQYF. CDR3 DNA: TGTGCCAGCTCCCCCACTAGTCTCCAAGAGACCCAGTACTTC.

The chain employs TRBV2 and TRBJ2-7; TRBD1 matches at 7 bases. The CDR3 has 13 residues. Germline V gives CDR1 SNHLY, CDR2 FYNNEI. The V and J ends lost 3 bases and 2 bases, in that order; junction bases with no gene match: 1. The CDR3 loop is CASSETGPYEQYF. In nucleotides, the CDR3 is TGTGCCAGCAGTGAGACAGGGCCCTACGAGCAGTACTTC. The full variable domain, its missing parts supplied by reference TRBV2 and TRBJ2-7, is EPEVTQTPSHQVTQMGQEVILRCVPISNHLYFYWYRQILGQKVEFLVSFYNNEISEKSEIFDDQFSVERPDGSNFTLKIRSTKLEDSAMYFCASSETGPYEQYFGPGTRLTVT.

V usage is TRBV7-9 and J usage is TRBJ2-7, with a weak D call TRBD1 (5 bases). The CDR3 is made up of 13 amino acids. Trimming pared 8 bases from V and 13 bases from J, leaving 24 bases between. Germline values: CDR1 SEHNR, CDR2 FQNEAQ (reference sequence). Here the CDR3 DNA reads TGTGCCAGCGCGCGAGAGCAGGGTGTTGTGGCATACTTC. It codes for CASAREQGVVAYF.

The chain recombines TRBV18 with TRBJ1-5, with a possible D match to TRBD1 (6 bases). The germline V gene encodes CDR1 KGHSH and CDR2 LQKENI. V was shortened by 3 bases and J by 6 bases, with 18 bases between the two germline ends. The CDR3 totals 16 residues. The CDR3 coding sequence is TGTGCCAGCTCACCCAGCGTGGCGGGGGCCGCTCAGCCCCAGCATTTT. Amino acids: CASSPSVAGAAQPQHF.

The chain recombines TRBV4-3 with TRBJ1-4, with D perhaps matching TRBD1 (6 bases). Germline V lookup: CDR1 LGHNA, CDR2 YSLEER. The CDR3 is 16 amino acids. The V and J ends lost 0 bases and 8 bases respectively, with 16 bases between them. The DNA of the CDR3 is TGCGCCAGCAGCCAAGATCTAGGATACCAGGGGGAAAAACTGTTTTTT. Translation gives CASSQDLGYQGEKLFF.

The chain combines TRBV2 with TRBJ1-5; tentatively, D is TRBD1 (5 bases). V lost 2 bases and J lost 0, with 8 bases in between. This CDR3 comprises 15 residues. The germline V gene has CDR1 SNHLY and CDR2 FYNNEI. The CDR3 DNA reads as TGTGCCAGCAGTGAACGCAGGGATAGCAATCAGCCCCAGCATTTT. This codes for CASSERRDSNQPQHF.

The chain couples TRBV3-1 (or the pseudogene TRBV3-2) to TRBJ2-7, with TRBD2 as a possible D gene (6 bases). This CDR3 comprises 15 residues. Per germline, CDR1 LGHDT and CDR2 YNNKEL (reference sequence). V gave up 4 bases and J gave up 6 bases, with 19 bases separating them. This CDR3 is CASSPARLGGTEQYF. The DNA for the CDR3 is TGTGCCAGCAGCCCTGCCCGGCTTGGGGGGACCGAGCAGTACTTC.

This clone was detected once. This chain uses TRBV7-8 with TRBJ1-6; D ambiguous. V was shortened by 8 bases and J by 9 bases, with 11 bases between the two germline ends. The length of the CDR3 is 12 residues. Germline V gene sequence: CDR1 SGHVS, CDR2 FQNEAQ. CDR3 DNA: TGTGCCAGCGGAGCGGGAGGTTCACCCCTCCACTTT. This codes for CASGAGGSPLHF.

The table lists this clone with a few counts. A read error may produce the germline difference seen at one junction end. The chain employs TRBV7-7 and TRBJ2-1, with 8 nucleotides matching TRBD2. Germline V gene data show CDR1 as SSHAT and CDR2 as FNYEAQ (reference sequence). The CDR3 totals 15 residues. The CDR3 loop reads CASSLSGGPYNEQFF. CDR3 DNA: TGTGCTAGCAGCTTAAGCGGGGGACCCTACAATGAGCAGTTCTTC.

This chain links TRBV19 with TRBJ2-7, with D uncertain. The V end was cut by 5 bases, the J end by 6 bases, with 20 bases between. Germline V lookup: CDR1 LNHDA, CDR2 SQIVND (reference sequence). This CDR3 spans 15 amino acids. CDR3 sequence: CASSSSPAVEGEQYF. As DNA, the CDR3 is TGTGCCAGTAGTTCATCTCCGGCGGTTGAAGGCGAGCAGTACTTC.

This CDR3 reads CASSLTGGVADTQYF. In nucleotides, the CDR3 is TGTGCCAGCAGCCTAACAGGGGGTGTCGCAGATACGCAGTATTTT. V gene TRBV2 combines with J gene TRBJ2-3; 8 positions agree with TRBD1. Trimming removed 6 bases from V and 4 bases from J; junction bases left unmatched: 9. This CDR3 is built from 15 residues. CDR1 is SNHLY and CDR2 is FYNNEI in the germline V gene.

This clone was seen a single time. V is TRBV3-1 (or the pseudogene TRBV3-2) and J is TRBJ1-1, with D unresolved. Germline CDR1 and CDR2: LGHDT and YNNKEL (reference sequence). The CDR3 has 13 residues. The V end lost 6 bases, the J end lost 1 base, and 9 bases lay between the germline ends. CDR3 protein: CASRDTANTEAFF. The CDR3 bases are TGTGCCAGCAGAGACACGGCGAACACTGAAGCTTTCTTT.

The chain combines TRBV29-1 with TRBJ2-1; 10 bases are a match to TRBD2. CDR3 length: 13 residues. The V gene end was trimmed by 5 bases and the J gene end by 7 bases; junction bases not matched to a gene: 5. CDR1 and CDR2 from the germline V gene are SQVTM and ANQGSEA. CDR3: CSVLAGVGNEQFF. In nucleotides, the CDR3 is TGCAGCGTTCTAGCGGGAGTAGGGAATGAGCAGTTCTTC.

This clone was observed a few times. CDR3 nucleotide sequence: TGTGCCAGCAGCCCCCGACAGAGGAACACCGGGGAGCTGTTTTTT. Amino acids: CASSPRQRNTGELFF. The rearrangement joins TRBV4-2 to TRBJ2-2; weak D call: TRBD1 (5 bases). With 4 bases removed from V and 1 base from J, the gap between germline ends came to 10 bases. The CDR3 has 15 residues. In germline, CDR1 is LGHNA, CDR2 YNFKEQ.

The V gene is TRBV6-5, the J gene TRBJ2-3; weak D call: TRBD1 (5 bases). Trimming removed 5 bases at V and 5 bases at J, with 5 bases between. Germline CDR1 reads MNHEY; CDR2 reads SVGAGI. This CDR3 contains 11 residues. In DNA form, the CDR3 reads TGTGCCAGCAGTCAGGGAGATACGCAGTATTTT. This encodes CASSQGDTQYF.

V usage is TRBV24-1 and J usage is TRBJ2-1; tentative D call: TRBD1 (7 bases). The CDR3 covers 14 residues. V shed 5 bases and J shed 3 bases, with 10 bases lying between them. Germline CDR1 is KGHDR and CDR2 is SFDVKD. This CDR3 is CATSGRGDYNEQFF. The CDR3 DNA follows: TGTGCCACCAGTGGCAGGGGGGACTACAATGAGCAGTTCTTC.

V and J are TRBV28 and TRBJ1-2; D gene ambiguous. CDR1 and CDR2 (germline): MDHEN, SYDVKM. Trimming cost V 7 bases and J 5 bases, with 14 bases left between them. The CDR3 covers 13 residues. The CDR3 DNA is TGTGCCAGCACCTTGGGCCTTTTTTATGGCTACACCTTC. Its protein product is CASTLGLFYGYTF.

The chain joins TRBV7-2 to TRBJ2-7, with 10 bases aligning to TRBD1. Unmatched junction bases numbered 6, after V lost 5 bases and J lost 5 bases. Germline V gene lookup returns CDR1 SGHTA and CDR2 FQGNSA. This CDR3 is 14 amino acids long. The CDR3 loop reads CASSSRDRGNEQYF. The DNA of the CDR3 is TGTGCCAGCAGCAGCCGGGACAGGGGCAACGAGCAGTACTTC.

This clone has a single count. This chain uses TRBV2 with TRBJ1-6, with D possibly being TRBD1 (6 bases). Germline values: CDR1 SNHLY, CDR2 FYNNEI. The CDR3 spans 15 residues. Trimming shortened V by 7 bases and J by 14 bases, and 24 bases separated the two germline ends. CDR3 sequence reads: CASKGDRGGQMALHF. As DNA, the CDR3 is TGTGCCAGCAAGGGGGACCGGGGCGGACAGATGGCCCTCCACTTT.

The chain carries TRBV19 and TRBJ2-2; D is possibly TRBD1 (7 bases). The CDR3 spans 15 residues. The germline gives CDR1 LNHDA, CDR2 SQIVND (reference sequence). The V and J ends lost 5 bases and 4 bases respectively, with 14 bases between them. The CDR3: CASSARQGGTGELFF. The CDR3 DNA reads as TGTGCCAGTAGTGCCCGACAGGGAGGCACCGGGGAGCTGTTTTTT.

J is TRBJ1-1 and V is TRBV2, with 11 bases matching TRBD1. The germline CDR1 and CDR2 sequences are SNHLY and FYNNEI. The CDR3 runs to 13 residues. The V segment lost 8 bases and the J segment 5 bases; nucleotides outside the gene matches: 4. CDR3: CASSGQGVTEAFF. In nucleotides, the CDR3 is TGTGCCAGCTCGGGACAGGGGGTGACTGAAGCTTTCTTT.

The chain couples TRBV7-2 to TRBJ1-6; 8 bases match TRBD1. The CDR3 consists of 17 residues. The germline CDR1 and CDR2 sequences are SGHTA and FQGNSA. V gave up 2 bases and J gave up 7 bases; unmatched junction bases: 10. The CDR3 DNA is TGTGCCAGCAGCTTAAGGGGACAGGCTGAGTTGAATTCACCCCTCCACTTT. It encodes CASSLRGQAELNSPLHF.

The chain employs TRBV6-5 and TRBJ2-7, with D possibly being TRBD2 (6 bases). Between the trimmed V and J ends, which lost 6 bases and 0 bases, there was a span of 12 bases. Germline values: CDR1 MNHEY, CDR2 SVGAGI. The CDR3 extends over 14 amino acids. The CDR3 is CASSGDSTSYEQYF. The CDR3 bases are TGTGCCAGCAGCGGGGACTCCACCTCCTACGAGCAGTACTTC.

The chain joins TRBV5-1 to TRBJ1-2; D is possibly TRBD1 (6 bases). CDR1 is SGHRS and CDR2 is YFSETQ in the germline V gene. Trimming took off 3 bases at V and 4 bases at J, with 10 bases between the two ends. The CDR3 totals 13 residues. CDR3 bases: TGCGCCAGCAGCTCCGGACAGTCCTATGGCTACACCTTC. Translation: CASSSGQSYGYTF.

The chain combines TRBV5-1 with TRBJ1-2; perhaps TRBD1 as D (6 bases). CDR3 size: 12 residues. Germline V gene data show CDR1 as SGHRS and CDR2 as YFSETQ. V was shortened by 7 bases and J by 2 bases, with 9 bases between the two germline ends. CDR3 sequence (DNA): TGCGCCAGCTCACAGGGCAACTATGGCTACACCTTC. It translates to CASSQGNYGYTF.